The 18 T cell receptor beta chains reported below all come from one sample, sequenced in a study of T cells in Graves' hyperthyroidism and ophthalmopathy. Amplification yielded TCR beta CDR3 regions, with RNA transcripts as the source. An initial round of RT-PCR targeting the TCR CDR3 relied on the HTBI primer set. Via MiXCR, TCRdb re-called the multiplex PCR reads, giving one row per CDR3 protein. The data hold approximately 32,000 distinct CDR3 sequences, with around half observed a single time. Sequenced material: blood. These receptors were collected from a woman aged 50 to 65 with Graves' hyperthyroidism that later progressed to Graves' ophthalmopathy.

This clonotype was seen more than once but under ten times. The CDR3 reads CASSQDSGSTQYF. Written as DNA, the CDR3 is TGCGCCAGCAGCCAAGATAGCGGGAGTACCCAGTACTTC. The chain carries TRBV4-1 and TRBJ2-5; 9 bases agree with TRBD2. This CDR3 region has 13 residues. The V segment lost 0 bases and the J segment 8 bases; nucleotides outside the gene matches: 1. The germline V gene encodes CDR1 MGHRA and CDR2 YSYEKL.

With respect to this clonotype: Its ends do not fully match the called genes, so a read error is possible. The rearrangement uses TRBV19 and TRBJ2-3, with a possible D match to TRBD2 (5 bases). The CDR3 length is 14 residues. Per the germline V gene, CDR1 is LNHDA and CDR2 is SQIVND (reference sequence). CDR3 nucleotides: TGTGCCAGTAGCAGGAGGAGCGGATCAGATAAGCAGTATTTT. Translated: CASSRRSGSDKQYF.

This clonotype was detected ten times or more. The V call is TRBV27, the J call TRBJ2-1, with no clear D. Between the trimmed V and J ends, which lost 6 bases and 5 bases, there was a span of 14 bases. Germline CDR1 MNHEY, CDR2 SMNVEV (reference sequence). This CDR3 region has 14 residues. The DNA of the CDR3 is TGTGCCAGCAGCTTCGTTTCTACGGACAATGAGCAGTTCTTC. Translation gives CASSFVSTDNEQFF.

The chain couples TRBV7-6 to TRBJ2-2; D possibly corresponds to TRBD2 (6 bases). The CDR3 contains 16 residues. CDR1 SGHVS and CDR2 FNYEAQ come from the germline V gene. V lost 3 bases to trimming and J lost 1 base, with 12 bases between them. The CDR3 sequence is CASSFGAGRNTGELFF. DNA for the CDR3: TGTGCCAGCAGCTTCGGGGCGGGGCGGAACACCGGGGAGCTGTTTTTT.

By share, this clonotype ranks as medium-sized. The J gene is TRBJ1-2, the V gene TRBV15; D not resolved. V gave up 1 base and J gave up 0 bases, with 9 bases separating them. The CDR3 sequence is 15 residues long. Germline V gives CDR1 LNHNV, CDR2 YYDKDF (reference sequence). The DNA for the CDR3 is TGTGCCACCAGCAGAGGGGGAGATACTAACTATGGCTACACCTTC. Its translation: CATSRGGDTNYGYTF.

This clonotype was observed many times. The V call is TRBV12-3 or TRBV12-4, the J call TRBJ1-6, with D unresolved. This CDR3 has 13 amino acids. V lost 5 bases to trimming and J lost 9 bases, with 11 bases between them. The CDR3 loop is CASSLDVGSPLHF. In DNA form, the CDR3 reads TGTGCCAGCAGTCTCGACGTGGGTTCACCCCTCCACTTT.

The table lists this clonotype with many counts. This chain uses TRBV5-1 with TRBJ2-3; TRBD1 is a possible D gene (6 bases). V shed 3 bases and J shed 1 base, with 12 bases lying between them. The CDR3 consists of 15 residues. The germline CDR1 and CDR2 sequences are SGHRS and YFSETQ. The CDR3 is CASSSAAGGTDTQYF. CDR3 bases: TGCGCCAGCAGCTCCGCGGCAGGGGGCACAGATACGCAGTATTTT. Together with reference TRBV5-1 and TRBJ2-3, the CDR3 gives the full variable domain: KAGVTQTPRYLIKTRGQQVTLSCSPISGHRSVSWYQQTPGQGLQFLFEYFSETQRNKGNFPGRFSGRQFSNSRSEMNVSTLELGDSALYLCASSSAAGGTDTQYFGPGTRLTVL.

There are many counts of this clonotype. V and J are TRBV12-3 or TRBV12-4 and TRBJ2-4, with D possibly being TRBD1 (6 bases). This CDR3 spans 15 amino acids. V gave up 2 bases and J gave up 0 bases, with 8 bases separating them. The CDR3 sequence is CASSLRTVAKNIQYF. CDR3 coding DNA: TGTGCCAGCAGTTTACGGACAGTAGCCAAAAACATTCAGTACTTC.

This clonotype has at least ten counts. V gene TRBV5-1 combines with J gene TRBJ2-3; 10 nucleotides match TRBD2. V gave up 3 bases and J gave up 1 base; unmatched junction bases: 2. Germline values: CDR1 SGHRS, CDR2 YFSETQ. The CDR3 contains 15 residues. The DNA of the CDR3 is TGCGCCAGCAGCTCAGGGACTAGCGGCACAGATACGCAGTATTTT. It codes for CASSSGTSGTDTQYF. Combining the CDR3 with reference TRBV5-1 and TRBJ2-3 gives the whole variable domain KAGVTQTPRYLIKTRGQQVTLSCSPISGHRSVSWYQQTPGQGLQFLFEYFSETQRNKGNFPGRFSGRQFSNSRSEMNVSTLELGDSALYLCASSSGTSGTDTQYFGPGTRLTVL.

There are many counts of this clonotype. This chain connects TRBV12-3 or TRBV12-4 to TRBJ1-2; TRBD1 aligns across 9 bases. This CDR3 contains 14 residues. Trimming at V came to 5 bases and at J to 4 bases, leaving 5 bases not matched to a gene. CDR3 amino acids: CASSPGDRVYGYTF. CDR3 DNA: TGTGCCAGCAGTCCAGGGGACAGGGTCTATGGCTACACCTTC.

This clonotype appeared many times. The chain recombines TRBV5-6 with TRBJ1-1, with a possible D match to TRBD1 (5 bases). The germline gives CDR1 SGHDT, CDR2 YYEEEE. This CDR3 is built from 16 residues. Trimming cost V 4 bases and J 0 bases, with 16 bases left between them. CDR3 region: CASSRPGTFVNTEAFF. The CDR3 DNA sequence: TGTGCCAGCAGCCGTCCCGGGACGTTCGTGAACACTGAAGCTTTCTTT.

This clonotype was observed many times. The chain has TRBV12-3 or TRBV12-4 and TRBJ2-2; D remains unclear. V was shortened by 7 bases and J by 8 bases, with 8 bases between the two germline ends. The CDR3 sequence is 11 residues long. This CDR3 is CASTRAGELFF. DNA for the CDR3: TGTGCCAGCACCCGCGCTGGGGAGCTGTTTTTT.

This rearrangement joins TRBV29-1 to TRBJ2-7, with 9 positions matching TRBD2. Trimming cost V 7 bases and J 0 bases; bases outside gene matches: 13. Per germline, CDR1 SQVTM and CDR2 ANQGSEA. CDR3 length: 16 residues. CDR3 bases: TGCAGCGGATCGGTTGTGGCGGGAGGGAGCTCCTACGAGCAGTACTTC. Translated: CSGSVVAGGSSYEQYF.

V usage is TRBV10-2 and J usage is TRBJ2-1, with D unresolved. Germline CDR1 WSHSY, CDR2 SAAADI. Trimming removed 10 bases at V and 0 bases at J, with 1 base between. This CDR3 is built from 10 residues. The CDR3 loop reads CAISYNEQFF. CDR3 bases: TGCGCCATCTCCTACAATGAGCAGTTCTTC.

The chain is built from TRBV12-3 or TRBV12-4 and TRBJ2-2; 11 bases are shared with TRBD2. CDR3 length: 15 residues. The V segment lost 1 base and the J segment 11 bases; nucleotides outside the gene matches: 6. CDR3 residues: CASSLVVGLAGELFF. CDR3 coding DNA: TGTGCCAGCAGTTTAGTCGTCGGACTAGCGGGCGAGCTGTTTTTT.

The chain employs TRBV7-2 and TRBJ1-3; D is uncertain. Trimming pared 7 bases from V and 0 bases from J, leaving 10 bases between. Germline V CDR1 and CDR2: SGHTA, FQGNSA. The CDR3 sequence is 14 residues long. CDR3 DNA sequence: TGTGCCAGCACCCTCCGGGGCTCTGGAAACACCATATATTTT. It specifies CASTLRGSGNTIYF.

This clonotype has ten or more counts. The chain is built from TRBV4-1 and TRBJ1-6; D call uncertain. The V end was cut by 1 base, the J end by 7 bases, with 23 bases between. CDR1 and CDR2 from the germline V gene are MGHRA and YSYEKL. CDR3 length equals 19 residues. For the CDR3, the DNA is TGCGCCAGCAGCCAAGTTTGGCTGCGTCGGTCCGGTGGAAATTCACCCCTCCACTTT. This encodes CASSQVWLRRSGGNSPLHF.

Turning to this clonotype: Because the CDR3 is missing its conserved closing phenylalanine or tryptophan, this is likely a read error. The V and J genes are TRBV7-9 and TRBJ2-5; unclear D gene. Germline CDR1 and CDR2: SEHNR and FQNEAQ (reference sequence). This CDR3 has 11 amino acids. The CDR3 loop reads CAGSMQETQYV. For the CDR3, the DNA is TGTGCCGGCAGCATGCAAGAGACCCAGTACGTC.